The 29 T cell receptor beta chains below all came from one sample that was sequenced in a study of T cell changes during pregnancy in multiple sclerosis. Repertoires were generated with immunoSEQ multiplex PCR, while TCRdb's copy carries only in-frame clones and drops some. The table records tens of thousands of clones, around nine tenths of them present only once. Sequences were derived from CD4+ T cells from peripheral blood mononuclear cells, sampled in the second trimester of pregnancy. All receptors come from a female donor with multiple sclerosis, enrolled in a pregnancy study.

The V and J genes are TRBV7-9 and TRBJ2-7; the match to TRBD2 covers 11 bases. V shed 3 bases, J shed 2 bases, and the junction held 6 bases outside the gene matches. CDR1 SEHNR and CDR2 FQNEAQ come from the germline V gene (reference sequence). This CDR3 comprises 16 residues. Here the CDR3 reads CASSFPGLAEPYEQYF. CDR3 DNA sequence: TGTGCCAGCAGCTTCCCGGGACTAGCGGAGCCCTACGAGCAGTACTTC.

This rearrangement joins TRBV6-5 to TRBJ1-4, with D tentatively TRBD1 (5 bases). Germline V gene lookup returns CDR1 MNHEY and CDR2 SVGAGI. Trimming shortened V by 6 bases and J by 0 bases, and 11 bases separated the two germline ends. The CDR3 sequence is 15 residues long. In DNA form, the CDR3 reads TGTGCCAGCAGGACAGAATACGCAACTAATGAAAAACTGTTTTTT. Amino acid sequence: CASRTEYATNEKLFF.

The V gene is TRBV7-2, the J gene TRBJ1-2, with 7 bases that match TRBD1. The CDR3 runs to 14 residues. Germline V gene data show CDR1 as SGHTA and CDR2 as FQGNSA. Trimming removed 1 base from V and 3 bases from J; junction bases left unmatched: 2. This CDR3 reads CASSLEGQDYGYTF. CDR3 DNA sequence: TGTGCCAGCAGCTTAGAAGGACAGGACTATGGCTACACCTTC.

J is TRBJ2-3 and V is TRBV4-2; D possibly corresponds to TRBD2 (6 bases). The V end lost 4 bases, the J end lost 2 bases, and 16 bases lay between the germline ends. Per the germline V gene, CDR1 is LGHNA and CDR2 is YNFKEQ. The CDR3 spans 16 residues. For the CDR3, the DNA is TGTGCCAGCAGCCGGCCACCAGCGGGCCTCACAGATACGCAGTATTTT. Translation gives CASSRPPAGLTDTQYF.

J is TRBJ2-7 and V is TRBV19, with D unclear. The V end lost 0 bases, the J end lost 2 bases, and 8 bases lay between the germline ends. The CDR3 length is 14 residues. CDR1 LNHDA and CDR2 SQIVND come from the germline V gene (reference sequence). As DNA, the CDR3 is TGTGCCAGTAGTATAGATCGCAGTACCTACGAGCAGTACTTC. Protein product: CASSIDRSTYEQYF. The whole variable domain, remainder taken from reference TRBV19 and TRBJ2-7, is DGGITQSPKYLFRKEGQNVTLSCEQNLNHDAMYWYRQDPGQGLRLIYYSQIVNDFQKGDIAEGYSVSREKKESFPLTVTSAQKNPTAFYLCASSIDRSTYEQYFGPGTRLTVT.

The CDR3 DNA follows: TGCGCCAGCAGCTTTCCAGGGGACCCACCCTTAACAGATACGCAGTATTTT. Translating it yields CASSFPGDPPLTDTQYF. The chain combines TRBV5-1 with TRBJ2-3; TRBD1 might be the D (6 bases). The V end was cut by 2 bases, the J end by 3 bases, with 19 bases between. CDR1 SGHRS and CDR2 YFSETQ come from the germline V gene. The CDR3 contains 17 residues.

The chain links TRBV7-2 to TRBJ2-3, with 8 bases lining up with TRBD2. The germline V gene has CDR1 SGHTA and CDR2 FQGNSA. CDR3 length equals 12 residues. The junction had 4 bases not matched to a gene; V was cut back by 5 bases and J by 9 bases. The CDR3 DNA reads as TGTGCCAGCAGCAAATCTAGCGGGACGCAGTATTTT. It is translated as CASSKSSGTQYF. Combining the CDR3 with reference TRBV7-2 and TRBJ2-3 gives the whole variable domain GAGVSQSPSNKVTEKGKDVELRCDPISGHTALYWYRQSLGQGLEFLIYFQGNSAPDKSGLPSDRFSAERTGGSVSTLTIQRTQQEDSAVYLCASSKSSGTQYFGPGTRLTVL.

J is TRBJ1-1 and V is TRBV11-2; D gene unclear. Trimming shortened V by 1 base and J by 5 bases, and 11 bases separated the two germline ends. Germline-derived CDR1 and CDR2 are SGHAT and FQNNGV. This CDR3 comprises 14 residues. This CDR3 reads CASSLGQSRTEAFF. DNA for the CDR3: TGTGCCAGCAGCTTAGGTCAAAGTCGGACTGAAGCTTTCTTT.

This sequence joins TRBV7-9 and TRBJ2-7; maybe TRBD2 (5 bases). The CDR3 contains 15 residues. With 5 bases removed from V and 1 base from J, the gap between germline ends came to 15 bases. Germline values: CDR1 SEHNR, CDR2 FQNEAQ (reference sequence). CDR3 nucleotides: TGTGCCAGCAGCGCATACTCCGGGGTTTCCTACGAGCAGTACTTC. It specifies CASSAYSGVSYEQYF. Using reference TRBV7-9 and TRBJ2-7 for the parts outside the CDR3, the full variable domain is DTGVSQNPRHKITKRGQNVTFRCDPISEHNRLYWYRQTLGQGPEFLTYFQNEAQLEKSRLLSDRFSAERPKGSFSTLEIQRTEQGDSAMYLCASSAYSGVSYEQYFGPGTRLTVT.

This chain links TRBV11-2 with TRBJ2-3, with 14 bases fitting TRBD2. The V gene's germline CDR1 is SGHAT and CDR2 FQNNGV. With V trimmed by 4 bases and J by 5 bases, 5 bases remained unmatched. The CDR3 covers 16 residues. In DNA, the CDR3 is TGTGCCAGCAGCTCGGGGACTAGCGGGGGCCGAGATACGCAGTATTTT. Translating gives CASSSGTSGGRDTQYF.

V is TRBV19 and J is TRBJ1-3, with D uncertain. Germline V gene sequence: CDR1 LNHDA, CDR2 SQIVND (reference sequence). This CDR3 region has 16 residues. The V end was cut by 4 bases, the J end by 2 bases, with 15 bases between. CDR3 residues: CASSKTPGMAGNTIYF. The CDR3 DNA is TGTGCCAGTAGTAAGACACCCGGTATGGCTGGAAACACCATATATTTT.

The chain is built from TRBV13 and TRBJ1-2; no clear D gene. The CDR3 extends over 14 amino acids. CDR1 PRHDT and CDR2 FYEKMQ come from the germline V gene (reference sequence). V was trimmed by 4 bases and J by 5 bases, leaving 14 bases between them. CDR3 in amino acids: CASSYREGWYGYTF. The CDR3 region has the DNA TGTGCCAGCAGCTACCGCGAGGGATGGTATGGCTACACCTTC.

In this sample, this clone turned up once. The rearrangement joins TRBV5-1 to TRBJ1-2, with 9 bases that match TRBD1. The V gene end was trimmed by 0 bases and the J gene end by 4 bases; junction bases not matched to a gene: 7. This CDR3 is 16 amino acids long. Germline CDR1 and CDR2: SGHRS and YFSETQ. CDR3: CASSLGGTGPFYGYTF. As DNA, the CDR3 is TGCGCCAGCAGCTTGGGAGGGACAGGGCCATTCTATGGCTACACCTTC.

This sequence joins TRBV11-2 and TRBJ1-3, with D maybe TRBD1 (6 bases). V was cut by 0 bases and J by 2 bases, with 14 bases left in between. The germline gives CDR1 SGHAT, CDR2 FQNNGV. The CDR3 sequence is 17 residues long. CDR3 sequence (DNA): TGTGCCAGCAGCTTAGATCGGGACATTTTCGCTGGAAACACCATATATTTT. Protein: CASSLDRDIFAGNTIYF.

The chain uses TRBV6-1 and TRBJ1-2, with 10 bases fitting TRBD1. Germline V gene data show CDR1 as MNHNS and CDR2 as SASEGT. With 1 base clipped from V and 8 bases from J, the junction kept 7 bases outside the gene matches. The CDR3 runs 15 residues. The DNA for the CDR3 is TGTGCCAGCAGTGAAGAATTTGGGACAGGGGACGGCTACACCTTC. The encoded protein is CASSEEFGTGDGYTF.

This clone was seen a single time. The CDR3 is CASSLLVSSYNSPLHF. In nucleotides, the CDR3 is TGTGCCAGCAGCCTCTTAGTGAGCTCCTATAATTCACCCCTCCACTTT. The rearrangement uses TRBV5-4 and TRBJ1-6, with D unresolved. Trimming pared 4 bases from V and 0 bases from J, leaving 11 bases between. There are 16 residues in the CDR3. CDR1 SGHNT and CDR2 YYREEE come from the germline V gene (reference sequence).

The genes are TRBV27 and TRBJ2-7, with D possibly TRBD1 on 6 matching bases. Per the germline V gene, CDR1 is MNHEY and CDR2 is SMNVEV (reference sequence). V was shortened by 7 bases and J by 0 bases, with 16 bases between the two germline ends. The CDR3 extends over 15 amino acids. CDR3 in amino acids: CASTPGGLSSYEQYF. The CDR3 DNA reads as TGTGCCAGCACCCCTGGGGGCCTCAGCTCCTACGAGCAGTACTTC.

The chain combines TRBV5-6 with TRBJ1-4, with 7 bases aligning to TRBD1. The junction had 4 bases not matched to a gene; V was cut back by 0 bases and J by 8 bases. Germline CDR1 SGHDT, CDR2 YYEEEE. This CDR3 region has 14 residues. The CDR3 is CASSLGQGTEKLFF. The CDR3 coding sequence is TGTGCCAGCAGCTTGGGACAGGGAACGGAAAAACTGTTTTTT.

This chain joins TRBV30 and TRBJ2-1, with 8 positions matching TRBD2. The CDR3 contains 15 residues. CDR1 GTSNPN and CDR2 SVGIG come from the germline V gene (reference sequence). Unmatched junction bases numbered 9, after V lost 4 bases and J lost 4 bases. This chain's CDR3 is CAWTVTGRGYNEQFF. CDR3 sequence (DNA): TGTGCCTGGACCGTGACCGGGAGGGGATACAATGAGCAGTTCTTC. Looking up the rest from reference TRBV30 and TRBJ2-1 gives the full variable domain: SQTIHQWPATLVQPVGSPLSLECTVEGTSNPNLYWYRQAAGRGLQLLFYSVGIGQISSEVPQNLSASRPQDRQFILSSKKLLLSDSGFYLCAWTVTGRGYNEQFFGPGTRLTVL.

The chain uses TRBV10-3 and TRBJ1-2, with D maybe TRBD1 (6 bases). The length of the CDR3 is 14 residues. Trimming pared 0 bases from V and 7 bases from J, leaving 12 bases between. Germline assignment: CDR1 ENHRY and CDR2 SYGVKD. This chain's CDR3 is CAISESQGFGGYTF. The CDR3 region has the DNA TGTGCCATCAGTGAGTCACAGGGCTTTGGTGGCTACACCTTC.

The rearrangement joins TRBV7-7 to TRBJ1-1; TRBD1 might be the D (5 bases). Trimming shortened V by 5 bases and J by 1 base, and 8 bases separated the two germline ends. This CDR3 is built from 13 residues. Germline lookup yields CDR1 SSHAT and CDR2 FNYEAQ (reference sequence). Here the CDR3 reads CASSNDRNTEAFF. In nucleotides, the CDR3 is TGTGCCAGCAGCAACGACAGGAACACTGAAGCTTTCTTT.

CDR3 in DNA: TGTGCCTGGAGGGACAGGTTCCGACGTGAAGCTTTCTTT. Amino acids: CAWRDRFRREAFF. The chain links TRBV30 to TRBJ1-1; 7 bases align to TRBD1. V was clipped by 3 bases and J by 7 bases; unmatched bases: 8. Per the germline V gene, CDR1 is GTSNPN and CDR2 is SVGIG (reference sequence). The CDR3 covers 13 residues.

The chain recombines TRBV30 with TRBJ1-3, with unresolved D. This CDR3 region has 16 residues. Germline assignment: CDR1 GTSNPN and CDR2 SVGIG (reference sequence). Trimming shortened V by 4 bases and J by 1 base, and 17 bases separated the two germline ends. CDR3 nucleotides: TGTGCCTGGACCCCGACTCGGGTCCCGTCTGGAAACACCATATATTTT. The encoded protein is CAWTPTRVPSGNTIYF.

The chain links TRBV5-1 to TRBJ1-1, with D possibly being TRBD1 (5 bases). Trimming stripped 0 bases from V and 6 bases from J, with 21 bases between. The CDR3 consists of 17 residues. Germline V gene data show CDR1 as SGHRS and CDR2 as YFSETQ. In DNA, the CDR3 is TGCGCCAGCAGCTTGGGGGGCGTCGGCAGGGAGGTTGCTGAAGCTTTCTTT. This gives the protein CASSLGGVGREVAEAFF.

This clone was observed a single time. This chain uses TRBV11-2 with TRBJ2-3, with D unclear. This CDR3 region has 13 residues. With 3 bases removed from V and 6 bases from J, the gap between germline ends came to 10 bases. CDR1 and CDR2 (germline): SGHAT, FQNNGV. The CDR3 region has the DNA TGTGCCAGCAGCTTCCGCGGTCCCGATACGCAGTATTTT. It codes for CASSFRGPDTQYF. The whole variable domain, filled in from reference TRBV11-2 and TRBJ2-3, reads EAGVAQSPRYKIIEKRQSVAFWCNPISGHATLYWYQQILGQGPKLLIQFQNNGVVDDSQLPKDRFSAERLKGVDSTLKIQPAKLEDSAVYLCASSFRGPDTQYFGPGTRLTVL.

The chain carries TRBV18 and TRBJ1-3; possibly TRBD1 for D (6 bases). V lost 6 bases to trimming and J lost 4 bases, with 13 bases between them. This CDR3 region has 14 residues. The germline V gene has CDR1 KGHSH and CDR2 LQKENI. As DNA, the CDR3 is TGTGCCAGCTCGGGCACAGGGACAGGAAACACCATATATTTT. This gives the protein CASSGTGTGNTIYF. The full variable domain, completed using reference TRBV18 and TRBJ1-3, is NAGVMQNPRHLVRRRGQEARLRCSPMKGHSHVYWYRQLPEEGLKFMVYLQKENIIDESGMPKERFSAEFPKEGPSILRIQQVVRGDSAAYFCASSGTGTGNTIYFGEGSWLTVV.

The V call is TRBV6-4, the J call TRBJ1-2; TRBD1 matches 7 bases. The germline V gene has CDR1 MRHNA and CDR2 SNTAGT. V lost 6 bases to trimming and J lost 6 bases; unmatched junction nucleotides: 10. The CDR3 extends over 14 amino acids. The CDR3 loop is CASSTARGVDGYTF. Written as DNA, the CDR3 is TGTGCCAGCAGCACGGCCAGGGGGGTCGATGGCTACACCTTC.

This sequence joins TRBV7-2 and TRBJ2-3; 10 bases fit TRBD2. This CDR3 is built from 15 residues. The germline V gene encodes CDR1 SGHTA and CDR2 FQGNSA. V dropped 3 bases and J dropped 6; count of bases not matched to a gene: 6. The CDR3 loop is CASSLIAGGGDTQYF. In DNA, the CDR3 is TGTGCCAGCAGCTTGATAGCGGGAGGCGGGGATACGCAGTATTTT.

This rearrangement joins TRBV5-1 to TRBJ2-5; 7 bases fit TRBD2. The V gene end was trimmed by 6 bases and the J gene end by 5 bases; junction bases not matched to a gene: 7. From germline, CDR1 is SGHRS and CDR2 YFSETQ. The CDR3 consists of 13 residues. CDR3 bases: TGCGCCAGCACCTCCGGAGCGGGGGAGACCCAGTACTTC. It specifies CASTSGAGETQYF.